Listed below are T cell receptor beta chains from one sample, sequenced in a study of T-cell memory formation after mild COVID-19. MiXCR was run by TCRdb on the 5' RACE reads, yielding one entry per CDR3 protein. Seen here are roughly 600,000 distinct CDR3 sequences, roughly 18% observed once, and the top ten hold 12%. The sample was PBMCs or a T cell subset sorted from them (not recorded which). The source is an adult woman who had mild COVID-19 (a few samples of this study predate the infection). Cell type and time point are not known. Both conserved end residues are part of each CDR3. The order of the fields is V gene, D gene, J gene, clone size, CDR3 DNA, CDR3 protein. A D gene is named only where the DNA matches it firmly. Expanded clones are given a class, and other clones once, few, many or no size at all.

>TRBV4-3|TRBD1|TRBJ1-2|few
TGCGCCAGCAGCCAAGAACCAAACAGGGGAACAGGAAACGGCTACACCTTC
CASSQEPNRGTGNGYTF
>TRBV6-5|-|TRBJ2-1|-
TGTGCCAGCAGTTACTCGAGCCCTAACTCCTACAATGAGCAGTTCTTC
CASSYSSPNSYNEQFF
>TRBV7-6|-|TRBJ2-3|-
TGTGCCAGCAGCTTAGGTGTTAGCGGCGATACGCAGTATTTT
CASSLGVSGDTQYF
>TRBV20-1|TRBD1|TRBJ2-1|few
TGCAGTGCCCCCATCCCGGGACAGGGCTTGGATGAGCAGTTCTTC
CSAPIPGQGLDEQFF
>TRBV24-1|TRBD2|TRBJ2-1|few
TGTGCCACCGTAGCGGGTGATAGCTCCTACAATGAGCAGTTCTTC
CATVAGDSSYNEQFF
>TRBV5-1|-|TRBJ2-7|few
TGCGCCAGCAGCTTGGTAGGGCGAAACGAGCAGTACTTC
CASSLVGRNEQYF
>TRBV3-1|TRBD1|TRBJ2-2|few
TGTGCCAGCAGCCAGACAGGGGGTAACACCGGGGAGCTGTTTTTT
CASSQTGGNTGELFF
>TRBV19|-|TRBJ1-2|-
TGTGCCAGTAGTATTATAGGGGCCCACTATGGCTACACCTTC
CASSIIGAHYGYTF
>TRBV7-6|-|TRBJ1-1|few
TGTGCCAGCAGCTACATGGGCGCAGGAAACACTGAAGCTTTCTTT
CASSYMGAGNTEAFF
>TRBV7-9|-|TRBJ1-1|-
TGTGCCAGCAGGGTGTGGGACACTGAAGCTTTCTTT
CASRVWDTEAFF
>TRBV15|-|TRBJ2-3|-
TGTGCCACCAGCAGAGCCCCTCGGGGCACAGATACGCAGTATTTT
CATSRAPRGTDTQYF
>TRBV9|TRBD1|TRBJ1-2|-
TGTGCCAGCAGCGCGGACAGGGGAAATTCTCATGGTGGCTACACCTTC
CASSADRGNSHGGYTF
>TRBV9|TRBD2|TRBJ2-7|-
TGTGCCAGCAGCCCGGGGACTAGCGGAAGCCCAGGCTACGAGCAGTACTTC
CASSPGTSGSPGYEQYF
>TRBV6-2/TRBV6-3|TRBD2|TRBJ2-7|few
TGTGCCAGCAGTTACTCGACGACTAGCGGTGTCTACGAGCAGTACTTC
CASSYSTTSGVYEQYF
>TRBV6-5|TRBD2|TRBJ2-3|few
TGTGCCAGCAGGGGACTAGCGGGAGGTAGAGCGTTGGATACGCAGTATTTT
CASRGLAGGRALDTQYF
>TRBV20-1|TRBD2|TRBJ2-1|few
TGCAGTGCTCCTATCTTAGCGGGAGGAGGTGAGCAGTTCTTC
CSAPILAGGGEQFF
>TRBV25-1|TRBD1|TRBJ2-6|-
TGTGCCAGCCGTCCCGGGACAGGGCCGACCTCTGGGGCCAACGTCCTGACTTTC
CASRPGTGPTSGANVLTF
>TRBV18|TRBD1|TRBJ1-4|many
TGTGCCAGCTCACGAGACAGGGATGAAAAACTGTTTTTT
CASSRDRDEKLFF
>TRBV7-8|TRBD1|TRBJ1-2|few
TGTGCCAGCAGCTTCTCCGGGACAGGGCGAGGGGGCTACACCTTC
CASSFSGTGRGGYTF
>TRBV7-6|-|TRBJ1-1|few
TGTGCCAGCAGCGCGACACAGGGGAACACTGAAGCTTTCTTT
CASSATQGNTEAFF
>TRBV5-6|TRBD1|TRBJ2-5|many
TGTGCCAGCAGTCGTGGGACAGGGCAAGAGACCCAGTACTTC
CASSRGTGQETQYF
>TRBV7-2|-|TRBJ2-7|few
TGTGCCAGCAGCTTAAATGGGGACGGTTCCTACGAGCAGTACTTC
CASSLNGDGSYEQYF